A single TCR beta chain is shown here with its context. Its antigen is unidentified. This entry is derived from a study of human CD8 memory T cell subsets. Designated as TPEX, the CCR7+ PD-1+ TIGIT+ early memory CD8+ T cells showed dysfunctional, exhausted-like traits. RNA was isolated from duplicate vials, each containing fewer than 160,000 sorted CD8+ T cells, for every subset. The CDR3 is made up of 14 amino acids. Germline CDR1 is DFQATT and CDR2 is SNEGSKA (reference sequence). Study findings and constraints: Both stem-like subsets shared clonotypes with effector memory cells. However, the stem-like memory and precursor exhausted T cell repertoires overlapped with each other only minimally. Precursor exhausted T cells and stem-like memory T cells were similarly highly diverse, while effector memory cells were not.

Researchers made TCR beta libraries via UMI-labeled 5' RACE. After re-calling the 5' RACE reads, TCRdb lists one entry per CDR3 protein, DNA absent. Its table lists over 8,000 distinct CDR3 sequences. This chain connects TRBV20-1 to TRBJ1-2; TCRdb proposes TRBD1, but this gene call is untestable without DNA. Sequenced: CD8+ T cells from PBMCs. The source is a human donor in good health. CDR3 sequence: CSALRDRGLSGYTF.